These T cell receptor beta chains were read from a single sample in a study of blood T cell repertoires in COVID-19. Measured with immunoSEQ multiplex PCR; TCRdb has only the in-frame clones, and not every one. The sample carries 250,000 to 400,000 clones, about 87% recorded once. The sequenced sample consisted of peripheral blood. The receptor set was obtained from a woman in her thirties with COVID-19, enrolled during active disease. CDR3s include the opening cysteine and the closing phenylalanine or tryptophan. The size entry is marked missing in some rows and otherwise reads once, few, many or a size class.

V gene	clone size	CDR3 protein
TRBV5-1	NA	CASSLAGGLNTEAFF
TRBV28	NA	CASSFRPPGTNEKLFF
TRBV7-2	once	CASSIKTGTNEKLFF
TRBV19	once	CASSPSRSRYGYTF
TRBV24-1	NA	CATSDPRTGEGFGELFF
TRBV4-1	few	CASSQSSGQANEKLFF
TRBV29-1	NA	CSVEDPSAEAFF
TRBV10-3	NA	CAISDSGPPQHF
TRBV7-3	NA	CASSLGGSYNEQFF
TRBV11-2	NA	CASSLDSLADYEQYF
TRBV11-2	NA	CASSLGFGGGRYNEQFF
TRBV5-8	NA	CANSSTQGSGNTIYF
TRBV11-2	once	CASSRQGGTDTQYF
TRBV2	NA	CASMTEAGAPLHF
TRBV6-4	NA	CASSDTTGQGISPLHF
TRBV2	once	CASSETGSGSPLHF
TRBV11-3	NA	CASSPRTSGGKETQYF
TRBV7-2	NA	CASSLVSLGAGSPLHF
TRBV6-5	NA	CASSQGTGQNYGYTF
TRBV12-5	NA	CASGFWDRNSPLHF
TRBV5-6	NA	CASSLYTVANYGYTF
TRBV2	NA	CATGQGVREAFF
TRBV3-1/TRBV3-2	NA	CASSLGLLYGTQYF
TRBV27	NA	CASSSGFNQPQHF
TRBV5-5	NA	CASSLGQGVSYEQYF
TRBV18	NA	CASSPAAGGGYTF
TRBV19	NA	CASSPQGGVETQYF
TRBV7-2	NA	CASSSGGTANYGYTF
TRBV12-3/TRBV12-4	NA	CASSAIAGNEQFF
TRBV5-4	NA	CASRLAGGRADTQYF
TRBV5-8	NA	CASSLSGLYNSPLHF
TRBV4-3	NA	CASSQGGERFF
TRBV9	NA	CASSPGQGIDTQYF
TRBV5-4	NA	CASSLYGGQRGYNEQFF
TRBV5-4	NA	CASSLGQRAEAFF
TRBV23-1	NA	CASSPSGVRDLSNQPQHF
TRBV6-5	NA	CASRGPGIEKLFF
TRBV28	NA	CAFRDSPGNTIYF
TRBV6-4	NA	CASSDKDRGHTDTQYF
TRBV14	NA	CASSHLPGRNEQFF
TRBV7-9	NA	CASSSTGGQETQYF
TRBV7-2	NA	CASSLGAGYGYTF
TRBV6-5	NA	CASSHMTGNYNEQFF
TRBV4-1	NA	CASSQVMNTEAFF
TRBV5-6	NA	CASSVGQGAINTEAFF
TRBV9	once	CASSLYSGATYEQYF
TRBV6-1	NA	CASSEAPGLIIGYTF
TRBV3-1/TRBV3-2	NA	CASSPRDPGTRGYTF
TRBV19	NA	CASGQVDNSPLHF
TRBV5-1	NA	CASSTSGTNYGYTF
TRBV6-5	NA	CATRDRPSGANVLTF
TRBV5-1	NA	CASSLAGQGGTGELFF